These 21 T cell receptor beta chains originate from one sample sequenced in a study of control samples from healthy donors and cancer patients (TCRdb year 2020). The library was prepared using the immunoSEQ multiplex PCR assay. As stored in TCRdb, this immuneACCESS dataset retains in-frame rearrangements with V and J assigned. A fraction of the clones does not appear; measured against another copy, unresolved V genes explain less than half of the discrepancy, and the remainder lacks a known reason. The sample data list some 120,000 clones, and more than 70% of these were observed just once. The ten largest account for about two fifths of the sample. The sample comprised blood. These receptors were collected from a man between 45 and 60 years old in good health.

This chain links TRBV11-2 with TRBJ2-1; 11 nucleotides line up with TRBD2. CDR1 and CDR2 (germline): SGHAT, FQNNGV. This CDR3 has 16 amino acids. V lost 7 bases, J lost 7 bases, and 12 bases stayed unmatched. The CDR3 spells CASTLTSGGLKNEQFF. The CDR3 DNA reads TGTGCCAGCACCCTAACTAGCGGGGGCCTAAAGAATGAGCAGTTCTTC.

The chain combines TRBV12-3 or TRBV12-4 with TRBJ1-1; perhaps TRBD1 as D (5 bases). Trimming took 6 bases from V and 11 from J, leaving 13 bases between them. This CDR3 spans 11 amino acids. DNA of the CDR3: TGTGCCAGCAGGGGGACCGGCGACGCTTTCTTT. Encoded protein: CASRGTGDAFF.

The chain links TRBV9 to TRBJ1-4; D is perhaps TRBD1 (6 bases). V lost 4 bases to trimming and J lost 13 bases, with 17 bases between them. The germline V gene has CDR1 SGDLS and CDR2 YYNGEE. The CDR3 runs 13 residues. CDR3 amino acids: CASSPGTTEGLFF. CDR3 coding DNA: TGTGCCAGCAGCCCCGGGACAACGGAGGGACTGTTTTTT.

As DNA, the CDR3 is TGTGCCAGCAGCTTGAGGACGGCGTTCACAGATACGCAGTATTTT. Protein: CASSLRTAFTDTQYF. V usage is TRBV5-4 and J usage is TRBJ2-3, with D unresolved. The V and J ends lost 1 base and 2 bases respectively, with 11 bases between them. CDR3 length: 15 residues. Germline CDR1 is SGHNT and CDR2 is YYREEE (reference sequence).

J is TRBJ2-5 and V is TRBV5-1, with D unclear. Germline V CDR1 and CDR2: SGHRS, YFSETQ. The CDR3 has 13 amino acids. Trimming left V 7 bases short and J 0 bases short, with 10 bases between. Here the CDR3 reads CASAVGNQETQYF. Written as DNA, the CDR3 is TGCGCCAGCGCAGTAGGGAACCAAGAGACCCAGTACTTC.

This chain joins TRBV6-5 and TRBJ2-4; tentative D call: TRBD1 (6 bases). The germline V and J ends were trimmed by 2 bases and 5 bases, with 10 bases remaining between them. This CDR3 contains 14 residues. CDR1 is MNHEY and CDR2 is SVGAGI in the germline V gene. CDR3 nucleotides: TGTGCCAGCAGTTACAGGGCAGGGGAAAACATTCAGTACTTC. Residues: CASSYRAGENIQYF.

The genes are TRBV7-6 and TRBJ1-5; possible D gene TRBD1, 6 bases. V dropped 1 base and J dropped 3 bases, with 19 bases sitting between them. CDR3 length: 18 amino acids. The germline V gene has CDR1 SGHVS and CDR2 FNYEAQ. The DNA of the CDR3 is TGTGCCAGCAGCTTAGTCCCTACAGGGATCGGGGACAATCAGCCCCAGCATTTT. Encoded protein: CASSLVPTGIGDNQPQHF.

The chain has TRBV7-8 and TRBJ1-4, with D possibly being TRBD1 (6 bases). Germline CDR1 is SGHVS and CDR2 is FQNEAQ. V was shortened by 4 bases and J by 8 bases, with 14 bases between the two germline ends. This CDR3 is 14 amino acids long. In DNA form, the CDR3 reads TGTGCCAGCAGCTCCGGACAGTCCGGGGAAAAACTGTTTTTT. Translating gives CASSSGQSGEKLFF.

The CDR3 reads CASSFEGATLGLFF. DNA of the CDR3: TGTGCCAGCAGCTTTGAAGGGGCTACGTTAGGCCTTTTCTTT. The chain joins TRBV7-8 to TRBJ1-1; D perhaps matches TRBD1 (5 bases). The germline gives CDR1 SGHVS, CDR2 FQNEAQ. Trimming stripped 3 bases from V and 13 bases from J, with 21 bases between. The CDR3 contains 14 residues.

This chain uses TRBV2 with TRBJ2-1, with unresolved D. The CDR3 spans 13 residues. The V gene's germline CDR1 is SNHLY and CDR2 FYNNEI. Trimming took off 3 bases at V and 6 bases at J, with 9 bases between the two ends. Written as DNA, the CDR3 is TGTGCCAGCAGTGACCCGGCCGTCAATGAGCAGTTCTTC. It encodes CASSDPAVNEQFF.

CDR3 amino acids: CASSDGPATGELFF. CDR3 DNA sequence: TGTGCCAGCAGCGACGGACCCGCCACCGGGGAGCTGTTTTTT. The chain uses TRBV7-9 and TRBJ2-2; D not certain. Germline loops: CDR1 SEHNR, CDR2 FQNEAQ (reference sequence). Trimming took 5 bases from V and 4 from J, leaving 11 bases between them. CDR3 length: 14 amino acids.

This chain connects TRBV28 to TRBJ2-7; 8 bases map to TRBD1. The CDR3 contains 13 residues. CDR1 is MDHEN, CDR2 SYDVKM, per germline. Germline trimming cut 7 bases from V and 2 bases from J; bases unmatched to any gene: 4. CDR3 nucleotide sequence: TGTGCCAGCACCTTGACAGGGGCCTACGAGCAGTACTTC. Translating it yields CASTLTGAYEQYF. Supplemented by reference TRBV28 and TRBJ2-7, the full variable domain reads DVKVTQSSRYLVKRTGEKVFLECVQDMDHENMFWYRQDPGLGLRLIYFSYDVKMKEKGDIPEGYSVSREKKERFSLILESASTNQTSMYLCASTLTGAYEQYFGPGTRLTVT.

The chain couples TRBV30 to TRBJ1-1; tentative D call: TRBD1 (6 bases). The CDR3 contains 15 residues. Germline CDR1 and CDR2: GTSNPN and SVGIG (reference sequence). V lost 1 base and J lost 6, with 18 bases in between. CDR3 nucleotide sequence: TGTGCCTGGAGTGGTAGCGGGGGGCTAGGGTCTGAAGCTTTCTTT. Translation: CAWSGSGGLGSEAFF.

The genes are TRBV18 and TRBJ1-1; D is uncertain. This CDR3 is 13 amino acids long. V lost 2 bases, J lost 4 bases, and 8 bases lay in between. Germline V CDR1 and CDR2: KGHSH, LQKENI. For the CDR3, the DNA is TGTGCCAGCTCACCAATCGGGCGCACTGAAGCTTTCTTT. This gives the protein CASSPIGRTEAFF.

The chain carries TRBV5-8 and TRBJ2-1, with 7 positions matching TRBD1. The CDR3 contains 15 residues. Trimming cost V 4 bases and J 5 bases; bases outside gene matches: 9. CDR1 and CDR2 from the germline V gene are SGHTS and YDEGEE. CDR3 loop: CASSVYRGFDNEQFF. CDR3 in DNA: TGTGCCAGCAGCGTCTACAGGGGTTTTGACAATGAGCAGTTCTTC.

This clone has a single count. J is TRBJ2-1 and V is TRBV11-2; 10 bases are a match to TRBD1. The CDR3 extends over 16 amino acids. Germline CDR1 SGHAT, CDR2 FQNNGV. Trimming cost V 0 bases and J 6 bases; bases outside gene matches: 5. The CDR3 DNA reads TGTGCCAGCAGCTTAGACCGGGACAGGGGTTCCAATGAGCAGTTCTTC. Protein sequence: CASSLDRDRGSNEQFF.

This clone has more than one count but fewer than ten. The chain is built from TRBV10-2 and TRBJ2-7; D is ambiguous. Trimming removed 4 bases at V and 3 bases at J, with 10 bases between. Germline V lookup: CDR1 WSHSY, CDR2 SAAADI. This CDR3 is 13 amino acids long. The DNA of the CDR3 is TGCGCCAGCAGTGTGGACCGCAACTACGAGCAGTACTTC. It is translated as CASSVDRNYEQYF.

The chain employs TRBV2 and TRBJ1-4, with a possible D match to TRBD1 (6 bases). This CDR3 has 18 residues. The germline CDR1 and CDR2 sequences are SNHLY and FYNNEI. V shed 4 bases and J shed 0 bases, with 18 bases lying between them. The DNA of the CDR3 is TGTGCCAGCAGTGCGTTCGGGACAAGGATTGCAACTAATGAAAAACTGTTTTTT. Its protein product is CASSAFGTRIATNEKLFF.

The genes are TRBV19 and TRBJ2-5, with TRBD2 as a possible D gene (5 bases). Trimming stripped 4 bases from V and 4 bases from J, with 7 bases between. This CDR3 is 12 amino acids long. Germline values: CDR1 LNHDA, CDR2 SQIVND (reference sequence). The CDR3 DNA reads TGTGCCAGTAGTACAGAGGGAGAGACCCAGTACTTC. Translated: CASSTEGETQYF.

The V and J genes are TRBV5-1 and TRBJ2-5; 12 bases match TRBD2. Trimming at V came to 0 bases and at J to 3 bases, leaving 6 bases not matched to a gene. CDR3 length: 17 residues. Germline V gives CDR1 SGHRS, CDR2 YFSETQ. The CDR3 DNA follows: TGCGCCAGCAGCTTGGCTAGGACTAGCGGGGCGAAAGAGACCCAGTACTTC. This gives the protein CASSLARTSGAKETQYF.

The chain recombines TRBV5-1 with TRBJ2-2; unclear D gene. The germline gives CDR1 SGHRS, CDR2 YFSETQ. The V end was cut by 5 bases, the J end by 0 bases, with 8 bases between. The CDR3 consists of 14 residues. The CDR3 DNA sequence: TGCGCCAGCAGGGAGTTAGCGAACACCGGGGAGCTGTTTTTT. Its protein product is CASRELANTGELFF.